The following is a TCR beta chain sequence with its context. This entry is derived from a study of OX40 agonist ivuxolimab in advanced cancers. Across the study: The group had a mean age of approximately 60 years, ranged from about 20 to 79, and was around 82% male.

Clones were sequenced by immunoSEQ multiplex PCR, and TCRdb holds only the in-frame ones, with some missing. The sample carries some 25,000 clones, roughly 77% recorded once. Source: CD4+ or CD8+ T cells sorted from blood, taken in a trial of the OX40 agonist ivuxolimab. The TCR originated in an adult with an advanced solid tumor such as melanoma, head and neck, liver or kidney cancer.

CDR3 sequence: CASSRPSRVVSYEQYF. The CDR3 DNA is TGTGCCAGCAGTCGCCCTTCCCGGGTTGTTTCCTACGAGCAGTACTTC. The chain employs TRBV28 and TRBJ2-7; D is undetermined. Germline V CDR1 and CDR2: MDHEN, SYDVKM. V lost 5 bases to trimming and J lost 1 base, with 18 bases between them. The CDR3 runs to 16 residues.